The rows below give T cell receptor beta chains drawn from one sample of a study of blood T cell repertoires in COVID-19. Here immunoSEQ multiplex PCR was the method, and the copy in TCRdb shows in-frame clones only, minus some. The data contain 170,000 or so clones, about nine tenths of them singletons. Sequencing used peripheral blood. The receptor source for this set is a man aged 18-30 years who had recovered from COVID-19. CDR3s include the opening cysteine and the closing phenylalanine or tryptophan. Fields, in order: D gene, V gene, J gene, clone size, CDR3 protein, CDR3 DNA. A D gene is named only where the DNA matches it firmly. Clone sizes are given selectively: once, few, many, or a class where the clone is expanded.

d_call: TRBD2
v_call: TRBV6-6
j_call: TRBJ2-5
clone_size: NA
cdr3_aa: CASSLRLAGVETQYF
cdr3_nt: TGTGCCAGCAGTTTACGACTAGCGGGGGTAGAGACCCAGTACTTC

d_call: TRBD1
v_call: TRBV9
j_call: TRBJ1-1
clone_size: NA
cdr3_aa: CASSHTPGQGNTEAFF
cdr3_nt: TGTGCCAGCAGCCATACTCCGGGACAGGGGAACACTGAAGCTTTCTTT

d_call: TRBD1
v_call: TRBV4-3
j_call: TRBJ2-2
clone_size: NA
cdr3_aa: CASSQTGGRSGELFF
cdr3_nt: TGCGCCAGCAGCCAGACAGGGGGCAGGTCCGGGGAGCTGTTTTTT

d_call: TRBD1
v_call: TRBV4-3
j_call: TRBJ1-2
clone_size: NA
cdr3_aa: CASSLFGTGGNYGYTF
cdr3_nt: TGCGCCAGCAGCCTCTTTGGGACAGGGGGAAACTATGGCTACACCTTC

d_call: NA
v_call: TRBV7-5
j_call: TRBJ2-1
clone_size: NA
cdr3_aa: CARSPIPPTNNEQFF
cdr3_nt: TGTGCCAGAAGCCCCATACCCCCCACAAACAATGAGCAGTTCTTC

d_call: TRBD1
v_call: TRBV6-1
j_call: TRBJ2-7
clone_size: NA
cdr3_aa: CASSEGTGLYEQYF
cdr3_nt: TGTGCCAGCAGTGAAGGGACAGGGCTCTACGAGCAGTACTTC

d_call: NA
v_call: TRBV18
j_call: TRBJ2-2
clone_size: once
cdr3_aa: CASSPPMGGDGELFF
cdr3_nt: TGTGCCAGCTCACCACCGATGGGGGGTGACGGGGAGCTGTTTTTT

d_call: NA
v_call: TRBV18
j_call: TRBJ1-2
clone_size: NA
cdr3_aa: CASSPGLSVKGYTF
cdr3_nt: TGTGCCAGCTCACCCGGACTCTCTGTGAAGGGCTACACCTTC

d_call: NA
v_call: TRBV6-5
j_call: TRBJ1-4
clone_size: NA
cdr3_aa: CASSYSYRNEKLFF
cdr3_nt: TGTGCCAGCAGTTATTCGTACAGGAATGAAAAACTGTTTTTT

d_call: TRBD1
v_call: TRBV7-2
j_call: TRBJ2-7
clone_size: NA
cdr3_aa: CASSRTTSGVDREAYEQYF
cdr3_nt: TGTGCCAGCAGTCGGACAACCTCTGGGGTGGACAGGGAAGCCTACGAGCAGTACTTC

d_call: NA
v_call: TRBV5-4
j_call: TRBJ2-7
clone_size: once
cdr3_aa: CASSLGGQYEQYF
cdr3_nt: TGTGCCAGCAGCTTGGGTGGACAGTACGAGCAGTACTTC

d_call: TRBD2
v_call: TRBV9
j_call: TRBJ2-1
clone_size: NA
cdr3_aa: CASSEGLAGGSYNEQFF
cdr3_nt: TGTGCCAGCAGCGAGGGACTAGCGGGAGGGTCCTACAATGAGCAGTTCTTC

d_call: NA
v_call: TRBV6-2/TRBV6-3
j_call: TRBJ2-3
clone_size: NA
cdr3_aa: CASSVLGGGVDTQYF
cdr3_nt: TGTGCCAGCAGTGTCCTAGGAGGGGGCGTAGATACGCAGTATTTT

d_call: TRBD2
v_call: TRBV5-1
j_call: TRBJ2-7
clone_size: NA
cdr3_aa: CASSREGSYEQYF
cdr3_nt: TGCGCCAGCAGCAGGGAGGGTTCCTACGAGCAGTACTTC

d_call: TRBD1
v_call: TRBV27
j_call: TRBJ1-5
clone_size: NA
cdr3_aa: CASRPGQVLGQPQHF
cdr3_nt: TGTGCCAGCCGCCCGGGACAGGTCCTCGGGCAGCCCCAGCATTTT

d_call: NA
v_call: TRBV4-3
j_call: TRBJ1-5
clone_size: NA
cdr3_aa: CASSQDLQVNQPQHF
cdr3_nt: TGCGCCAGCAGCCAAGATCTACAGGTCAATCAGCCCCAGCATTTT

d_call: NA
v_call: TRBV25-1
j_call: TRBJ2-3
clone_size: NA
cdr3_aa: CASSGSEGSTDTQYF
cdr3_nt: TGTGCCAGCAGTGGCTCCGAGGGAAGTACAGATACGCAGTATTTT

d_call: TRBD2
v_call: TRBV2
j_call: TRBJ2-7
clone_size: NA
cdr3_aa: CASSEAAAGAREQYF
cdr3_nt: TGTGCCAGCAGTGAAGCCGCAGCGGGAGCCCGCGAGCAGTACTTC

d_call: NA
v_call: TRBV6-5
j_call: TRBJ1-2
clone_size: NA
cdr3_aa: CASRIPSDPGYGYTF
cdr3_nt: TGTGCCAGCAGAATTCCTTCGGATCCGGGCTATGGCTACACCTTC

d_call: NA
v_call: TRBV30
j_call: TRBJ2-2
clone_size: once
cdr3_aa: CAWSVHGTGELFF
cdr3_nt: TGTGCCTGGAGTGTACATGGCACCGGGGAGCTGTTTTTT

d_call: NA
v_call: TRBV7-9
j_call: TRBJ2-1
clone_size: NA
cdr3_aa: CASTDSSYNEQFF
cdr3_nt: TGTGCCAGCACCGACAGCTCCTACAATGAGCAGTTCTTC

d_call: TRBD2
v_call: TRBV7-9
j_call: TRBJ2-2
clone_size: NA
cdr3_aa: CASSSGRLTSAMNTGELFF
cdr3_nt: TGTGCCAGCAGCTCCGGACGGCTGACTAGCGCTATGAACACCGGGGAGCTGTTTTTT

d_call: NA
v_call: TRBV7-2
j_call: TRBJ1-5
clone_size: NA
cdr3_aa: CASSLGAGKDQPQHF
cdr3_nt: TGTGCCAGCAGCTTAGGCGCAGGGAAGGATCAGCCCCAGCATTTT

d_call: TRBD1
v_call: TRBV7-9
j_call: TRBJ2-7
clone_size: once
cdr3_aa: CASSGSTGVLSEQYF
cdr3_nt: TGTGCCAGCAGCGGCTCGACAGGGGTACTATCCGAGCAGTACTTC

d_call: NA
v_call: TRBV5-6
j_call: TRBJ2-2
clone_size: NA
cdr3_aa: CASSFYGKYTGELFF
cdr3_nt: TGTGCCAGCAGCTTTTACGGGAAGTACACCGGGGAGCTGTTTTTT

d_call: NA
v_call: TRBV12-3/TRBV12-4
j_call: TRBJ2-1
clone_size: NA
cdr3_aa: CASSTGSRNEQFF
cdr3_nt: TGTGCCAGCAGTACCGGGTCCCGGAATGAGCAGTTCTTC

d_call: TRBD2
v_call: TRBV11-2
j_call: TRBJ2-3
clone_size: NA
cdr3_aa: CASSSRGGGLAGTDTQYF
cdr3_nt: TGTGCCAGCAGCTCTCGCGGGGGGGGACTAGCGGGAACAGATACGCAGTATTTT

d_call: NA
v_call: TRBV21-1
j_call: TRBJ2-5
clone_size: NA
cdr3_aa: CASDFRDRVQETQYF
cdr3_nt: TGTGCCAGCGACTTCCGGGACAGGGTCCAAGAGACCCAGTACTTC

d_call: TRBD2
v_call: TRBV4-3
j_call: TRBJ2-1
clone_size: NA
cdr3_aa: CASSQNPRGGRGAWGEQFF
cdr3_nt: TGCGCCAGCAGCCAAAACCCACGGGGCGGGAGAGGGGCATGGGGTGAGCAGTTCTTC

d_call: NA
v_call: TRBV5-1
j_call: TRBJ1-5
clone_size: NA
cdr3_aa: CASSLHSNQPQHF
cdr3_nt: TGCGCCAGCAGCTTGCATAGCAATCAGCCCCAGCATTTT

d_call: TRBD2
v_call: TRBV2
j_call: TRBJ2-1
clone_size: NA
cdr3_aa: CASSLAGVEWQFF
cdr3_nt: TGTGCCAGCTCGCTAGCGGGAGTGGAATGGCAGTTCTTC

d_call: TRBD1
v_call: TRBV28
j_call: TRBJ2-7
clone_size: NA
cdr3_aa: CASRNRQGSYEQYF
cdr3_nt: TGTGCCAGCAGGAACCGACAGGGCTCCTACGAGCAGTACTTC

d_call: NA
v_call: TRBV5-5
j_call: TRBJ2-5
clone_size: NA
cdr3_aa: CASSLDYQGTQYF
cdr3_nt: TGTGCCAGCAGCTTGGACTACCAGGGGACCCAGTACTTC

d_call: NA
v_call: TRBV19
j_call: TRBJ1-4
clone_size: NA
cdr3_aa: CASSIRTGYEKLFF
cdr3_nt: TGTGCCAGTAGTATTCGTACAGGTTATGAAAAACTGTTTTTT

d_call: TRBD1
v_call: TRBV3-1/TRBV3-2
j_call: TRBJ1-1
clone_size: NA
cdr3_aa: CASSQDPMRTGMAFF
cdr3_nt: TGTGCCAGCAGCCAAGATCCCATGCGGACAGGGATGGCTTTCTTT

d_call: NA
v_call: TRBV30
j_call: TRBJ2-1
clone_size: NA
cdr3_aa: CAWSVSGGNNEQFF
cdr3_nt: TGTGCCTGGAGTGTAAGTGGCGGGAACAATGAGCAGTTCTTC

d_call: TRBD2
v_call: TRBV28
j_call: TRBJ2-3
clone_size: NA
cdr3_aa: CASSLRREGGTDTQYF
cdr3_nt: TGTGCCAGCAGTTTAAGGCGGGAGGGGGGCACAGATACGCAGTATTTT

d_call: NA
v_call: TRBV2
j_call: TRBJ1-5
clone_size: NA
cdr3_aa: CASRTGTLHQPQHF
cdr3_nt: TGTGCCAGCAGGACAGGAACCCTACATCAGCCCCAGCATTTT

d_call: NA
v_call: TRBV9
j_call: TRBJ2-2
clone_size: once
cdr3_aa: CASSVVGSQAGELFF
cdr3_nt: TGTGCCAGCAGCGTAGTGGGGAGCCAAGCCGGGGAGCTGTTTTTT

d_call: NA
v_call: TRBV9
j_call: TRBJ2-5
clone_size: NA
cdr3_aa: CASSSTPPETQYF
cdr3_nt: TGTGCCAGCAGCTCCACACCCCCAGAGACCCAGTACTTC

d_call: TRBD1
v_call: TRBV6-2/TRBV6-3
j_call: TRBJ1-1
clone_size: NA
cdr3_aa: CASSYLGTDTEAFF
cdr3_nt: TGTGCCAGCAGTTACTTAGGGACAGACACTGAAGCTTTCTTT

d_call: NA
v_call: TRBV7-2
j_call: TRBJ2-7
clone_size: once
cdr3_aa: CASSEHDNAGEQYF
cdr3_nt: TGTGCCAGCAGCGAACATGACAACGCGGGGGAGCAGTACTTC

d_call: NA
v_call: TRBV25-1
j_call: TRBJ2-7
clone_size: NA
cdr3_aa: CASSQGGTYEQYF
cdr3_nt: TGTGCCAGCAGCCAGGGGGGCACGTACGAGCAGTACTTC

d_call: NA
v_call: TRBV27
j_call: TRBJ1-1
clone_size: NA
cdr3_aa: CASSLSLTRMNTEAFF
cdr3_nt: TGTGCCAGCAGTTTATCCCTGACAAGGATGAACACTGAAGCTTTCTTT

d_call: TRBD1
v_call: TRBV30
j_call: TRBJ1-4
clone_size: NA
cdr3_aa: CAWSTGGSEKLFF
cdr3_nt: TGTGCCTGGAGTACAGGGGGATCTGAAAAACTGTTTTTT

d_call: NA
v_call: TRBV19
j_call: TRBJ2-4
clone_size: few
cdr3_aa: CASRRLGQKNIQYF
cdr3_nt: TGTGCCAGTAGAAGACTCGGACAGAAAAACATTCAGTACTTC

d_call: TRBD1
v_call: TRBV6-5
j_call: TRBJ1-2
clone_size: NA
cdr3_aa: CASSRRRDRGHGYTF
cdr3_nt: TGTGCCAGCAGCCGACGCCGAGACAGGGGTCATGGCTACACCTTC

d_call: TRBD1
v_call: TRBV7-3
j_call: TRBJ2-7
clone_size: NA
cdr3_aa: CASSLHGTGAYEQYF
cdr3_nt: TGTGCCAGCAGCCTACATGGGACAGGAGCCTACGAGCAGTACTTC

d_call: TRBD2
v_call: TRBV28
j_call: TRBJ2-3
clone_size: NA
cdr3_aa: CASSPGLAGGNTQYF
cdr3_nt: TGTGCCAGCAGCCCGGGACTAGCGGGCGGAAATACGCAGTATTTT

d_call: TRBD1
v_call: TRBV3-1/TRBV3-2
j_call: TRBJ2-2
clone_size: NA
cdr3_aa: CASSPLSRDRGRDTGELFF
cdr3_nt: TGTGCCAGCAGCCCCCTGTCCCGGGACAGGGGAAGGGACACCGGGGAGCTGTTTTTT

d_call: TRBD2
v_call: TRBV28
j_call: TRBJ2-7
clone_size: NA
cdr3_aa: CASSFAGTSGSKENGQYF
cdr3_nt: TGTGCCAGCAGTTTTGCCGGGACTAGCGGGAGTAAAGAGAATGGGCAGTACTTC

d_call: NA
v_call: TRBV11-3
j_call: TRBJ1-5
clone_size: NA
cdr3_aa: CASSFHGRGPFRQPQHF
cdr3_nt: TGTGCCAGCAGCTTTCACGGCCGGGGTCCGTTTCGGCAGCCCCAGCATTTT

d_call: TRBD2
v_call: TRBV4-1
j_call: TRBJ2-1
clone_size: NA
cdr3_aa: CASSPPPGTSGRAHNEQFF
cdr3_nt: TGCGCCAGCAGCCCCCCTCCCGGAACTAGCGGGAGGGCCCACAATGAGCAGTTCTTC

d_call: TRBD1
v_call: TRBV5-4
j_call: TRBJ1-2
clone_size: NA
cdr3_aa: CASSSPGQDLGGYTF
cdr3_nt: TGTGCCAGCAGTTCGCCGGGACAGGATTTAGGGGGCTACACCTTC

d_call: NA
v_call: TRBV2
j_call: TRBJ1-1
clone_size: once
cdr3_aa: CASSNGREGSEAFF
cdr3_nt: TGTGCCAGCAGTAACGGACGGGAGGGGTCTGAAGCTTTCTTT

d_call: NA
v_call: TRBV24-1
j_call: TRBJ1-2
clone_size: NA
cdr3_aa: CATSDFTENYGYTF
cdr3_nt: TGTGCCACCAGTGATTTTACAGAGAACTATGGCTACACCTTC

d_call: NA
v_call: TRBV11-2
j_call: TRBJ1-2
clone_size: NA
cdr3_aa: CASSHGGGSGYTF
cdr3_nt: TGTGCCAGCAGCCACGGGGGGGGTTCTGGCTACACCTTC

d_call: NA
v_call: TRBV10-2
j_call: TRBJ2-5
clone_size: NA
cdr3_aa: CASSPSGQETQYF
cdr3_nt: TGCGCCAGCAGTCCTAGTGGACAAGAGACCCAGTACTTC

d_call: NA
v_call: TRBV7-2
j_call: TRBJ1-6
clone_size: once
cdr3_aa: CASSLARGTALHF
cdr3_nt: TGTGCCAGCAGCTTAGCGCGGGGGACGGCCCTCCACTTT

d_call: NA
v_call: TRBV23-1
j_call: TRBJ2-5
clone_size: NA
cdr3_aa: CASSLSIPGWATQYF
cdr3_nt: TGCGCCAGCAGCCTCTCGATACCAGGGTGGGCGACCCAGTACTTC